This TCR beta chain was found in a study of T-cell memory formation after mild COVID-19. There are a few counts of this clonotype. TCRdb called the 5' RACE reads again in MiXCR, with one record for every CDR3 protein. In the table there are around 200,000 distinct CDR3 sequences, approximately 18% of which are singletons. Sequenced sample: PBMCs or a T cell subset sorted from them (not recorded which). This clonotype was sampled from a man between 18 and 29 years old who had mild COVID-19 (a few samples of this study predate the infection). Cell type and time point are not known.

DNA of the CDR3: TGTGCCAGCAGCTTGTTCAGGGGGGGAGCTTTCTTT. It encodes CASSLFRGGAFF. The chain couples TRBV13 to TRBJ1-1; 7 positions match TRBD1. The CDR3 is made up of 12 amino acids. The germline V gene has CDR1 PRHDT and CDR2 FYEKMQ (reference sequence). The V segment lost 3 bases and the J segment 10 bases; nucleotides outside the gene matches: 5.